The 8 T cell receptor beta chains listed next were all sequenced from one sample in a study of neurological immune-mediated disorders. The time point here: longitudinal time-point 3. MiXCR was run by TCRdb on the 5' RACE reads, yielding one entry per CDR3 protein. The sample holds about 45,000 distinct CDR3 sequences, less than 15% seen once. Sequencing was done on a sample of PBMCs. These receptors were obtained from a man under 40 in good health.

This clonotype occurred many times. This sequence joins TRBV6-1 and TRBJ2-2, with 7 positions matching TRBD1. This CDR3 comprises 14 residues. Germline lookup yields CDR1 MNHNS and CDR2 SASEGT. The V gene end was trimmed by 4 bases and the J gene end by 3 bases; junction bases not matched to a gene: 2. The CDR3 protein is CASSGQGDTGELFF. Written as DNA, the CDR3 is TGTGCCAGCAGTGGGCAGGGGGACACCGGGGAGCTGTTTTTT.

This clonotype appeared many times. The chain employs TRBV5-1 and TRBJ2-2, with TRBD1 matching over 7 bases. CDR1 and CDR2 (germline): SGHRS, YFSETQ. The CDR3 is 14 amino acids. V was pared by 5 bases and J by 0 bases, with 1 base of the junction left unmatched. CDR3 residues: CASRGTANTGELFF. CDR3 coding DNA: TGCGCCAGCAGGGGGACAGCGAACACCGGGGAGCTGTTTTTT.

Of note for this clonotype: A much larger clone lies a single base off, so this may be a read error. The chain uses TRBV7-9 and TRBJ2-1; D is possibly TRBD1 (5 bases). This CDR3 is 13 amino acids long. Germline CDR1 and CDR2: SEHNR and FQNEAQ (reference sequence). The CDR3 loop is CVSSLVGADEQFF. The CDR3 region has the DNA TGTGTCAGCAGCTTAGTAGGGGCGGATGAGCAGTTCTTC.

This clonotype was counted a few times. J is TRBJ2-3 and V is TRBV29-1; D is uncertain. The CDR3 consists of 12 residues. V was cut by 8 bases and J by 4 bases, with 13 bases left in between. In germline, CDR1 is SQVTM, CDR2 ANQGSEA. Here the CDR3 DNA reads TGCAGCTTCTCCCCTCTAGCAGATACGCAGTATTTT. It encodes CSFSPLADTQYF.

This clonotype was seen at least ten times. This rearrangement joins TRBV12-3 or TRBV12-4 to TRBJ2-5; no definite D call. Trimming took 3 bases from V and 2 from J, leaving 4 bases between them. The CDR3 is 12 amino acids. CDR3 coding DNA: TGTGCCAGCAGTTTCCCGCAAGAGACCCAGTACTTC. It codes for CASSFPQETQYF.

This clonotype has at least ten counts. This chain connects TRBV7-2 to TRBJ1-5; D might be TRBD1 (6 bases). From germline, CDR1 is SGHTA and CDR2 FQGNSA. Trimming took off 0 bases at V and 2 bases at J, with 11 bases between the two ends. CDR3 length equals 16 residues. The CDR3 spells CASSLAVSGGNQPQHF. The CDR3 DNA reads as TGTGCCAGCAGCTTAGCAGTATCAGGGGGCAATCAGCCCCAGCATTTT. Variable domain in full (rest from reference TRBV7-2 and TRBJ1-5): GAGVSQSPSNKVTEKGKDVELRCDPISGHTALYWYRQSLGQGLEFLIYFQGNSAPDKSGLPSDRFSAERTGGSVSTLTIQRTQQEDSAVYLCASSLAVSGGNQPQHFGDGTRLSIL.

Many counts were recorded for this clonotype. The chain is built from TRBV24-1 and TRBJ2-7, with a possible D match to TRBD1 (6 bases). From germline, CDR1 is KGHDR and CDR2 SFDVKD. Trimming left V 10 bases short and J 2 bases short, with 14 bases between. The CDR3 is 13 amino acids. CDR3 in amino acids: CATGARDTYEQYF. Written as DNA, the CDR3 is TGTGCCACGGGTGCCCGGGACACCTACGAGCAGTACTTC.

This clonotype has ten or more counts. The rearrangement joins TRBV4-1 to TRBJ2-3; 10 nucleotides align to TRBD2. Germline V gives CDR1 MGHRA, CDR2 YSYEKL. Germline trimming cut 4 bases from V and 4 bases from J; bases unmatched to any gene: 11. The CDR3 has 17 residues. The CDR3 loop is CASSPFRELAGADTQYF. DNA of the CDR3: TGCGCCAGCAGCCCCTTCCGGGAGCTAGCGGGGGCAGATACGCAGTATTTT.